This is a list of T cell receptor beta chains from one sample in a study of cytomegalovirus exposure and HLA in healthy donors. Sequencing was performed with immunoSEQ multiplex PCR; in TCRdb, only in-frame clones are kept and a portion is missing. The sample shows around 200,000 clones, about 85% of them seen only once. The sample taken for sequencing was PBMCs. The receptors shown here come from a man aged 45-65 years in good health and CMV-seronegative. The CDR3 runs from the conserved cysteine through the conserved F or W. D genes are given only for firm matches. The listing skips clone size in some rows; elsewhere it reads once, few, many or a size class.

TRBV18	few	TRBD1	TRBJ2-7	TGTGCCAGCTCACCGGGACAGGGGGCCTACGAGCAGTACTTC	CASSPGQGAYEQYF
TRBV5-8	NA	TRBD1	TRBJ2-3	TGTGCCAGCAGCCGCGGACAGGGCTGGGATACGCAGTATTTT	CASSRGQGWDTQYF
TRBV18	NA	NA	TRBJ1-1	TGTGCCAGCTCACCTGGAGTTCACACTGAAGCTTTCTTT	CASSPGVHTEAFF
TRBV7-6	NA	NA	TRBJ2-5	TGTGCCAGCAGCTTATCTATCAATAAAGAGACCCAGTACTTC	CASSLSINKETQYF
TRBV13	NA	NA	TRBJ1-2	TGTGCCAGCAGCTTAGTGGCTGGAGATCGCTATGGCTACACCTTC	CASSLVAGDRYGYTF
TRBV30	NA	NA	TRBJ2-1	TGTGCCTGGAGCCCGAGAAAACGGGGGGCTTACAATGAGCAGTTCTTC	CAWSPRKRGAYNEQFF
TRBV10-3	once	NA	TRBJ2-7	TGTGCCATCAGTGGTCAGGGCTCGGAGCCTCTTAAGGGTTACGAGCAGTACTTC	CAISGQGSEPLKGYEQYF
TRBV27	NA	TRBD1	TRBJ2-3	TGTGCCAGCAGTTTATCGTATCAGGGGGCGAGCACAGATACGCAGTATTTT	CASSLSYQGASTDTQYF
TRBV7-2	NA	NA	TRBJ2-6	TGTGCCAGCAGCCCCGGGGGAGCTGGGGCCAACGTCCTGACTTTC	CASSPGGAGANVLTF
TRBV5-1	NA	NA	TRBJ2-1	TGCGCCAGCAGCTTGGAGAGCTCCTACAATGAGCAGTTCTTC	CASSLESSYNEQFF
TRBV5-1	NA	TRBD2	TRBJ2-1	TGCGCCAGCAGCTTGGCCCGGCTAGCGGGGAACAATGAGCAGTTCTTC	CASSLARLAGNNEQFF
TRBV18	NA	TRBD2	TRBJ2-1	TGTGCCAGCTCACCCCTAAGCGGGGTTCTTAATGAGCAGTTCTTC	CASSPLSGVLNEQFF
TRBV2	NA	TRBD2	TRBJ2-7	TGTGCCAGCAGTCTTTCTAGCGGGAAAGCCTACGAGCAGTACTTC	CASSLSSGKAYEQYF
TRBV4-2	NA	TRBD2	TRBJ2-3	TGTGCCAGCAGCCCCCCACTAGCGGGGGGCCAAGATACGCAGTATTTT	CASSPPLAGGQDTQYF
TRBV2	NA	NA	TRBJ1-1	TGTGCCAGCCTGAGGGAGGTCCTGGGCACTGAAGCTTTCTTT	CASLREVLGTEAFF
TRBV27	NA	NA	TRBJ1-2	TGTGCCAGCAGTTCCCGAGGGCTCGTGCGCTACACCTTC	CASSSRGLVRYTF
TRBV2	NA	NA	TRBJ2-3	TGTGCCAGCAGTGAAGCCGGCACAGATACGCAGTATTTT	CASSEAGTDTQYF
TRBV12-5	NA	NA	TRBJ1-5	TGTGCTAGTGGTTTGGATTCAGGACTCCAGCCCCAGCATTTT	CASGLDSGLQPQHF
TRBV2	NA	TRBD1	TRBJ1-4	TGTGCCTCCCGGACAGGGAGGGAAAAACTGTTTTTT	CASRTGREKLFF
TRBV6-5	NA	TRBD1	TRBJ2-5	TGTGCCAGCAGTTACCGTCGGGGACAGGGAGAGACCCAGTACTTC	CASSYRRGQGETQYF
TRBV30	NA	NA	TRBJ1-6	TGTGCCTGGAGTCAGGACTCCTATAATTCACCCCTCCACTTT	CAWSQDSYNSPLHF
TRBV5-1	NA	NA	TRBJ2-2	TGCGCCAGCAGAGAGGGTTCCGGGGAGCTGTTTTTT	CASREGSGELFF
TRBV5-5	NA	NA	TRBJ1-1	TGTGCCAGCAGCCTAGGGGTGCACACTGAAGCTTTCTTT	CASSLGVHTEAFF
TRBV19	NA	NA	TRBJ2-1	TGTGCCAGTAGTACTAGGGGCCTCAATGAGCAGTTCTTC	CASSTRGLNEQFF
TRBV7-7	NA	TRBD1	TRBJ1-2	TGTGCCAGCAGCTCAGGACAGGGAGGCTATGGCTACACCTTC	CASSSGQGGYGYTF
TRBV2	NA	NA	TRBJ1-2	TGTGCCAGCAGTGAAAGCGTCCCAGCCTTTGGCGGCTACACCTTC	CASSESVPAFGGYTF
TRBV6-5	NA	TRBD2	TRBJ2-5	TGTGCCAGCAGAACTAGCGGGGGGGCACAAGAGACCCAGTACTTC	CASRTSGGAQETQYF
TRBV2	NA	NA	TRBJ2-3	TGTGCCAGCAGTGAAATCGGGACAGATACGCAGTATTTT	CASSEIGTDTQYF
TRBV7-2	NA	NA	TRBJ2-3	TGTGCCAGCAGCCCTAGATTCACAGATACGCAGTATTTT	CASSPRFTDTQYF
TRBV7-9	NA	NA	TRBJ2-1	TGTGCCAGCAGCTTAAGGCAGGGGAGCTCCTACAATGAGCAGTTCTTC	CASSLRQGSSYNEQFF
TRBV4-1	NA	NA	TRBJ1-6	TGCGCCAGCAGCCAAGTAGTGAGCTCCTATAATTCACCCCTCCACTTT	CASSQVVSSYNSPLHF
TRBV27	few	NA	TRBJ1-5	TGTGCCAGCAGTTTAGGTGTACCAGGGATCGGTCTCAATCAGCCCCAGCATTTT	CASSLGVPGIGLNQPQHF
TRBV4-3	NA	TRBD2	TRBJ2-7	TGCGCCAGCAGCCCAGTAGCGGGGGGAGGAAACGAGCAGTACTTC	CASSPVAGGGNEQYF
TRBV7-2	NA	TRBD1	TRBJ1-2	TGTGCCAGCAGCTTTATCACAGGGGGGAGCTATGGCTACACCTTC	CASSFITGGSYGYTF
TRBV6-5	few	NA	TRBJ1-3	TGTGCCAGCATTAGCTCTGGAAACACCATATATTTT	CASISSGNTIYF
TRBV10-2	NA	NA	TRBJ1-3	TGCGCCAGCAGGACTACCTCTGGAAACACCATATATTTT	CASRTTSGNTIYF
TRBV27	NA	NA	TRBJ1-1	TGTGCCAGCAGCCATCAGGGGCGGGGGGTCGGCACTGAAGCTTTCTTT	CASSHQGRGVGTEAFF
TRBV7-2	NA	NA	TRBJ1-2	TGTGCCAGCAGCTCAGAGTGGGGAACAGGGAGTCGAGGCTACACCTTC	CASSSEWGTGSRGYTF
TRBV6-1	NA	TRBD1	TRBJ2-7	TGTGCCAGCAGGGGGGACAGCTGGATCTACGAGCAGTACTTC	CASRGDSWIYEQYF
TRBV18	NA	TRBD1	TRBJ2-1	TGTGCCAGCTCACCCCCGACAGGGTATGAGCAGTTCTTC	CASSPPTGYEQFF
TRBV5-1	NA	NA	TRBJ2-5	TGCGCCAGCAGCTTGGTCGGGGGGCTGGAGACCCAGTACTTC	CASSLVGGLETQYF
TRBV4-1	NA	TRBD1	TRBJ1-2	TGCGCCAGCAGCCAAGCGACAGGGATAAACTATGGCTACACCTTC	CASSQATGINYGYTF
TRBV7-9	NA	TRBD1	TRBJ2-3	TGTGCCAGCAGTTGGACAGGAAGCACAGATACGCAGTATTTT	CASSWTGSTDTQYF
TRBV5-1	NA	NA	TRBJ1-2	TGCGCCAGCAGCTTGGGACAGGAGATTTATGGCTACACCTTC	CASSLGQEIYGYTF
TRBV9	NA	TRBD1	TRBJ1-2	TGTGCCAGCAGCGTAGAAGCACAGGGGAAAATCTATGGCTACACCTTC	CASSVEAQGKIYGYTF
TRBV11-2	NA	NA	TRBJ2-7	TGTGCCAGCAGCTGGGGGGACTCGCTAACCCCGAGGGAGCAGTACTTC	CASSWGDSLTPREQYF
TRBV14	NA	NA	TRBJ2-3	TGTGCCAGCAGCCAAGATTTACACCCTAGCACAGATACGCAGTATTTT	CASSQDLHPSTDTQYF
TRBV6-5	NA	NA	TRBJ1-6	TGTGCCAGCAGTTACTCCAGGGTTTCACCCCTCCACTTT	CASSYSRVSPLHF
TRBV15	NA	NA	TRBJ1-2	TGTGCCACCAGCAGAGATTTTATTTCGGAGGGCCGGCCCTATGGCTACACCTTC	CATSRDFISEGRPYGYTF
TRBV7-9	NA	NA	TRBJ1-3	TGTGCCAGCAGCTTAGCTCCCCTAGCCCAGGATGGAAACACCATATATTTT	CASSLAPLAQDGNTIYF
TRBV7-2	NA	NA	TRBJ2-1	TGTGCCAGCAGCTTAGCGGGGCCTTACAATGAGCAGTTCTTC	CASSLAGPYNEQFF
TRBV7-9	once	NA	TRBJ1-2	TGTGCCAGCAGCTTTGACGCGGTCAGCGGCTACACCTTC	CASSFDAVSGYTF
TRBV19	NA	TRBD2	TRBJ2-1	TGTGCCAGTTGTACTAGCGGGAATTACAATGAGCAGTTCTTC	CASCTSGNYNEQFF
TRBV7-9	NA	NA	TRBJ1-3	TGTGCCAGCACCCCCTTGGGGGGGCCTGGAAACACCATATATTTT	CASTPLGGPGNTIYF
TRBV4-3	few	NA	TRBJ1-5	TGCGCCAGCAGCCACGAGCTTTCACAGCCCCAGCATTTT	CASSHELSQPQHF
TRBV27	NA	NA	TRBJ2-2	TGTGCCAGCAGTTTAGAGGCGGGGTACACCGGGGAGCTGTTTTTT	CASSLEAGYTGELFF
TRBV2	NA	TRBD2	TRBJ2-2	TGTGCCAGCAGGGGGACTAGCGGGGTTAACACCGGGGAGCTGTTTTTT	CASRGTSGVNTGELFF
TRBV21-1	NA	NA	TRBJ2-7	TGTGCCAGCAGCAAGTGGGACAGCTCCTACGAGCAGTACTTC	CASSKWDSSYEQYF
TRBV5-4	NA	NA	TRBJ2-5	TGTGCCAGCAGCTCGAGGAGGAGGCGAGAGACCCAGTACTTC	CASSSRRRRETQYF